Below are 27 T cell receptor beta chains sequenced from a single sample in a study of T cell responses to AZD1222 COVID-19 vaccine. This table comes from immunoSEQ multiplex PCR, and its TCRdb copy is limited to in-frame clones, with some not included. The sample records about 140,000 clones, about 92% being singletons. The sequenced sample was peripheral blood, obtained on day 0 of AZD1222 vaccination. These receptor sequences come from an adult in good health.

This rearrangement joins TRBV25-1 to TRBJ1-1, with 7 bases lining up with TRBD1. V dropped 6 bases and J dropped 4; count of bases not matched to a gene: 5. This CDR3 has 13 amino acids. Per germline, CDR1 MGHDK and CDR2 SYGVNS. The CDR3 region has the DNA TGTGCCAGCAGGGGAACAGGGGTCACTGAAGCTTTCTTT. Translation: CASRGTGVTEAFF.

V is TRBV19 and J is TRBJ2-1; 14 positions agree with TRBD2. The CDR3 is 14 residues long. Germline-derived CDR1 and CDR2 are LNHDA and SQIVND (reference sequence). With 3 bases clipped from V and 15 bases from J, the junction kept 7 bases outside the gene matches. For the CDR3, the DNA is TGTGCCAGTAGTATTCAGGGACTAGCGGGAGCACGGTTCTTC. Translated: CASSIQGLAGARFF.

The rearrangement links TRBV3-1 (or the pseudogene TRBV3-2) to TRBJ1-2; 7 nucleotides agree with TRBD1. V was clipped by 4 bases and J by 6 bases; unmatched bases: 5. The CDR3 is 13 amino acids. The germline gives CDR1 LGHDT, CDR2 YNNKEL (reference sequence). CDR3 nucleotides: TGTGCCAGCAGCCGAGCCCAGGGGGATGGCTACACCTTC. Amino acids: CASSRAQGDGYTF.

The chain recombines TRBV19 with TRBJ1-5; D remains unclear. This CDR3 has 12 residues. Between the trimmed V and J ends, which lost 9 bases and 1 base, there was a span of 7 bases. The germline gives CDR1 LNHDA, CDR2 SQIVND (reference sequence). As DNA, the CDR3 is TGTGCCAGCCGGCCCAGCAATCAGCCCCAGCATTTT. This encodes CASRPSNQPQHF.

This clone was recorded a few times. The J gene is TRBJ2-7, the V gene TRBV6-1; no definite D call. The germline V gene has CDR1 MNHNS and CDR2 SASEGT. The V end lost 1 base, the J end lost 5 bases, and 3 bases lay between the germline ends. This CDR3 region has 11 residues. As DNA, the CDR3 is TGTGCCAGCAGTGAAGACGACGAGCAGTACTTC. It is translated as CASSEDDEQYF.

The V and J genes are TRBV7-6 and TRBJ2-3, with 10 nucleotides matching TRBD1. The germline gives CDR1 SGHVS, CDR2 FNYEAQ. The J segment lost 3 bases and the V segment lost 5 bases, leaving 8 bases of the junction unmatched. The CDR3 sequence is 16 residues long. The CDR3 sequence is CASSPGTGEGTDTQYF. Here the CDR3 DNA reads TGTGCCAGCAGCCCAGGGACAGGGGAGGGAACAGATACGCAGTATTTT.

The J gene is TRBJ2-5, the V gene TRBV6-2 or TRBV6-3; no clear D. V shed 2 bases and J shed 9 bases, with 13 bases lying between them. The germline V gene encodes CDR1 MNHEY and CDR2 SVGEGT. This CDR3 has 13 amino acids. The CDR3 DNA reads TGTGCCAGCAGTTACGATGGGTTCGATCCCCAGTACTTC. Residues: CASSYDGFDPQYF.

This clone was picked up one time. This sequence joins TRBV9 and TRBJ2-1, with a tentative D call TRBD2 (6 bases). Trimming shortened V by 3 bases and J by 4 bases, and 11 bases separated the two germline ends. Per germline, CDR1 SGDLS and CDR2 YYNGEE. The CDR3 extends over 14 amino acids. CDR3 sequence reads: CASSGGTQYNEQFF. CDR3 nucleotide sequence: TGTGCCAGCAGCGGCGGGACTCAATACAATGAGCAGTTCTTC.

This CDR3 reads CASSKVVIRNSPYEQYF. CDR3 bases: TGTGCCAGCAGCAAAGTGGTCATCCGAAATAGTCCCTACGAGCAGTACTTC. The chain uses TRBV21-1 and TRBJ2-7; the D call TRBD2 from the table was never checked on the DNA. TRBV21-1 is recorded as a pseudogene. The CDR3 has 17 residues.

The rearrangement links TRBV7-9 to TRBJ2-6; a weak D match, TRBD1 (6 bases). CDR1 and CDR2 from the germline V gene are SEHNR and FQNEAQ (reference sequence). The CDR3 contains 17 residues. V was shortened by 5 bases and J by 0 bases, with 14 bases between the two germline ends. In DNA form, the CDR3 reads TGTGCCAGCAGCCTACTAGGGGGACGCTCTGGGGCCAACGTCCTGACTTTC. It encodes CASSLLGGRSGANVLTF.

The chain combines TRBV9 with TRBJ2-7; no clear D. V lost 0 bases, J lost 2 bases, and 9 bases lay in between. From germline, CDR1 is SGDLS and CDR2 YYNGEE. This CDR3 is 14 amino acids long. The CDR3 region is CASSVALGAYEQYF. In DNA form, the CDR3 reads TGTGCCAGCAGCGTAGCTCTCGGAGCCTACGAGCAGTACTTC.

This chain joins TRBV5-4 and TRBJ1-2, with 7 bases lining up with TRBD1. In germline, CDR1 is SGHNT, CDR2 YYREEE (reference sequence). V shed 4 bases and J 3 bases; nucleotides not matched to a gene: 3. This CDR3 is built from 13 residues. CDR3: CASSRGQDYGYTF. The CDR3 region has the DNA TGTGCCAGCAGCCGTGGACAGGACTATGGCTACACCTTC.

The rearrangement links TRBV2 to TRBJ1-1; TRBD1 agrees at 7 bases. V lost 0 bases and J lost 6; bases outside the gene matches: 4. The CDR3 spans 14 residues. Germline CDR1 SNHLY, CDR2 FYNNEI. The CDR3 protein is CASSEAGGASEAFF. The CDR3 DNA is TGTGCCAGCAGTGAAGCAGGGGGCGCATCTGAAGCTTTCTTT.

This sequence joins TRBV6-5 and TRBJ1-3, with D uncertain. The CDR3 runs 14 residues. Germline lookup yields CDR1 MNHEY and CDR2 SVGAGI. The V end was cut by 5 bases, the J end by 0 bases, with 8 bases between. DNA for the CDR3: TGTGCCAGCAGTCGGGGAATCTCTGGAAACACCATATATTTT. Its protein product is CASSRGISGNTIYF.

The V call is TRBV6-5, the J call TRBJ1-6; tentative D call: TRBD1 (6 bases). Trimming pared 9 bases from V and 5 bases from J, leaving 14 bases between. From germline, CDR1 is MNHEY and CDR2 SVGAGI. The CDR3 runs to 14 residues. The CDR3 DNA sequence: TGTGCCAGTACCACCGGGACAAATAATTCACCCCTCCACTTT. Amino acid sequence: CASTTGTNNSPLHF.

The CDR3 sequence is CSVRLAGVRETQYF. The CDR3 region has the DNA TGCAGCGTCCGACTAGCGGGAGTGCGAGAGACCCAGTACTTC. V is TRBV29-1 and J is TRBJ2-5; 12 positions match TRBD2. Losses at the gene ends were 6 bases for V and 4 bases for J; bases not matched to a gene: 6. Germline values: CDR1 SQVTM, CDR2 ANQGSEA. The CDR3 runs 14 residues.

The chain is built from TRBV5-1 and TRBJ2-3, with D possibly matching TRBD2 (6 bases). V was cut by 4 bases and J by 0 bases, with 15 bases left in between. This CDR3 is built from 16 residues. Germline V CDR1 and CDR2: SGHRS, YFSETQ. CDR3 loop: CASSPLGGASTDTQYF. As DNA, the CDR3 is TGCGCCAGCAGCCCCCTGGGGGGTGCTAGCACAGATACGCAGTATTTT.

The chain is built from TRBV25-1 and TRBJ2-7; 7 nucleotides agree with TRBD1. Germline V gene lookup returns CDR1 MGHDK and CDR2 SYGVNS. V shed 5 bases, J shed 1 base, and the junction held 8 bases outside the gene matches. This CDR3 contains 15 residues. The DNA for the CDR3 is TGTGCCAGCAGTACTTGGACAGGTTCTTCCTACGAGCAGTACTTC. This gives the protein CASSTWTGSSYEQYF.

V gene TRBV6-5 combines with J gene TRBJ1-1, with TRBD1 identical over 8 bases. CDR1 is MNHEY, CDR2 SVGAGI, per germline. This CDR3 is 13 amino acids long. The junction had 10 bases not matched to a gene; V was cut back by 6 bases and J by 10 bases. CDR3 bases: TGTGCCAGCAGAAACGGACAGGGAGGACGAGCTTTCTTT. Encoded protein: CASRNGQGGRAFF.

The genes are TRBV29-1 and TRBJ2-7; D is perhaps TRBD2 (6 bases). The germline gives CDR1 SQVTM, CDR2 ANQGSEA. The V end lost 0 bases, the J end lost 6 bases, and 9 bases lay between the germline ends. This CDR3 is built from 12 residues. In DNA form, the CDR3 reads TGCAGCGTTGAAGATCTTAGCGGCGAGCAGTACTTC. It codes for CSVEDLSGEQYF.

The CDR3 spells CASSYSGLEQFF. In nucleotides, the CDR3 is TGTGCCAGCAGTTACTCTGGGTTAGAGCAGTTCTTC. The rearrangement links TRBV6-5 to TRBJ2-1; D is ambiguous. Germline-derived CDR1 and CDR2 are MNHEY and SVGAGI. The length of the CDR3 is 12 residues. V gave up 0 bases and J gave up 10 bases, with 7 bases separating them.

CDR3 bases: TGTGCCAGCAGCCTCGGGACAGCTAGCACAGATACGCAGTATTTT. Translating gives CASSLGTASTDTQYF. The chain links TRBV14 to TRBJ2-3; 7 nucleotides align to TRBD1. Trimming at V came to 4 bases and at J to 0 bases, leaving 4 bases not matched to a gene. The germline V gene has CDR1 SGHDN and CDR2 FVKESK. This CDR3 contains 15 residues.

The V and J genes are TRBV10-3 and TRBJ1-1; D possibly corresponds to TRBD1 (5 bases). Germline V gives CDR1 ENHRY, CDR2 SYGVKD. The CDR3 has 14 residues. V lost 0 bases, J lost 5 bases, and 10 bases lay in between. The CDR3 nucleotides are TGTGCCATCAGTGAGTCCACTGGGGCTACTGAAGCTTTCTTT. It is translated as CAISESTGATEAFF.

This sequence joins TRBV5-6 and TRBJ2-7; D may be TRBD2 (6 bases). Trimming removed 3 bases from V and 5 bases from J, with 12 bases in between. This CDR3 has 13 amino acids. Germline V CDR1 and CDR2: SGHDT, YYEEEE. Here the CDR3 DNA reads TGTGCCAGCAGCTATACTAGCCCCGACGAGCAGTACTTC. It is translated as CASSYTSPDEQYF.

The V and J genes are TRBV18 and TRBJ1-1; possible D gene TRBD1, 5 bases. V dropped 3 bases and J dropped 4 bases, with 18 bases sitting between them. The CDR3 spans 16 residues. Germline CDR1 KGHSH, CDR2 LQKENI. CDR3 protein: CASSPSSTAGATEAFF. The CDR3 coding sequence is TGTGCCAGCTCACCTTCTTCGACAGCGGGAGCCACTGAAGCTTTCTTT.

V is TRBV11-2 and J is TRBJ1-3, with a tentative D call TRBD1 (6 bases). The CDR3 length is 17 residues. Germline CDR1 and CDR2: SGHAT and FQNNGV. Trimming removed 2 bases at V and 2 bases at J, with 16 bases between. The CDR3 DNA reads TGTGCCAGCAGCTTAAAGGGGGGACTCAGACCTGGAAACACCATATATTTT. Translation: CASSLKGGLRPGNTIYF.

The table lists this clone with a few counts. The J gene is TRBJ1-3, the V gene TRBV7-9, with D perhaps TRBD1 (6 bases). The CDR3 length is 15 residues. Germline V gene sequence: CDR1 SEHNR, CDR2 FQNEAQ (reference sequence). V was trimmed by 4 bases and J by 0 bases, leaving 10 bases between them. The CDR3 reads CASSSGVVSGNTIYF. DNA for the CDR3: TGTGCCAGCAGCTCAGGGGTGGTCTCTGGAAACACCATATATTTT. The full variable domain, rest sourced from reference TRBV7-9 and TRBJ1-3, is DTGVSQNPRHKITKRGQNVTFRCDPISEHNRLYWYRQTLGQGPEFLTYFQNEAQLEKSRLLSDRFSAERPKGSFSTLEIQRTEQGDSAMYLCASSSGVVSGNTIYFGEGSWLTVV.